This T cell receptor beta chain originates from a study of blood T cell repertoires in COVID-19. Generated by immunoSEQ multiplex PCR, the TCRdb table keeps only in-frame clones and is missing some. The sample includes 270,000 or so clones, around nine tenths of them seen just once. CDR3 length: 16 amino acids. From germline, CDR1 is SGDLS and CDR2 YYNGEE. The J segment lost 5 bases and the V segment lost 0 bases, leaving 7 bases of the junction unmatched. The genes are TRBV9 and TRBJ2-2; 7 bases are shared with TRBD2. Sequenced sample: peripheral blood. This clonotype originated in a man aged 35 to 55 with active or convalescent COVID-19. DNA of the CDR3: TGTGCCAGCAGCGTAGTTGGCGGGGGAAGGACCGGGGAGCTGTTTTTT. This translates into CASSVVGGGRTGELFF.